This TCR beta chain stems from a study of T-cell reconstitution after alpha-beta-depleted transplantation in children. Unique molecular identifiers were built into the TCRbeta library. In TCRdb, the PCR reads were re-called with MiXCR into one record per CDR3 protein. The sample shows over 70,000 distinct CDR3 sequences, 12% of them seen only once. This clonotype originated in a human donor who donated a stem cell graft to a child with inherited bone marrow failure. Source: PBMCs from the stem cell graft donor, taken from the stem cell graft.

CDR3 sequence (DNA): TGTGCCTGGAGTGTGGGACATTTCTACGAGCAGTACTTC. This encodes CAWSVGHFYEQYF. The J gene is TRBJ2-7, the V gene TRBV30, with a tentative D call TRBD1 (6 bases). Trimming cost V 0 bases and J 3 bases, with 9 bases left between them. The CDR3 sequence is 13 residues long. Germline CDR1 reads GTSNPN; CDR2 reads SVGIG (reference sequence).